This note documents a single T cell receptor beta chain sequence. Antigen specificity is unknown. Germline values: CDR1 MGHDK, CDR2 SYGVNS. The V end was cut by 6 bases, the J end by 1 base, with 12 bases between. The CDR3 length is 14 residues. Clones were read by immunoSEQ multiplex PCR, and TCRdb kept only the in-frame ones, dropping some. Counted here are approximately 72,000 clones, roughly 88% occurring once; the ten biggest clones make up 0.86%. These data originate in a study of OX40 agonist ivuxolimab in advanced cancers. Study background: Previous treatment with anti-PD-1, anti-PD-L1 or anti-CTLA-4 therapy was allowed; approximately 40% had received some. Study-wide results and caveats: Averaging showed that CD8+ T cells had more expanded clones than CD4+ did.

This TCR came from an adult with an advanced solid tumor such as melanoma, head and neck, liver or kidney cancer. The sequencing used CD4+ or CD8+ T cells sorted from blood, collected in a trial of the OX40 agonist ivuxolimab. The V call is TRBV25-1, the J call TRBJ1-1; possibly TRBD1 for D (6 bases). The CDR3 DNA follows: TGTGCCAGCAGCATGGGACATCGGAACACTGAAGCTTTCTTT. It yields the protein CASSMGHRNTEAFF.